This TCR beta chain was sequenced during a study of shared clonotypes between healthy human individuals. At the level of the study: Participating donors consisted of two women and a few men aged 18 to 49.

As for this clone: Its specificity is unknown.

The CDR3 runs to 13 residues. V lost 4 bases, J lost 9 bases, and 13 bases lay in between. The germline CDR1 and CDR2 sequences are MNHNS and SASEGT. Produced via immunoSEQ multiplex PCR; TCRdb's table is partial and in-frame only. The sample lists hundreds of thousands of clones, approximately 74% seen once, with less than 2% in the top ten. The study separated CD4+ cells into CD45RA+ naive and CD45RA-negative memory subsets. Broader study findings: Among the subsets, naive ones generally showed larger estimated richness than memory ones.

The chain employs TRBV6-1 and TRBJ2-1; possibly TRBD1 for D (5 bases). This sequence was found in a woman under 40 in good health. Sequencing was carried out using memory CD4+ T cells sorted from blood. The subset denotes: CD45RA-negative fraction. The CDR3 DNA is TGTGCCAGCAGTGTCGATTCTAGGGGTGAGCAGTTCTTC. It specifies CASSVDSRGEQFF.